The present T cell receptor beta chain was sequenced within a study of T cell responses to AZD1222 COVID-19 vaccine. TCRdb's copy holds only in-frame clones and misses some; the assay was immunoSEQ multiplex PCR. Of about 150,000 clones in the sample, around 90% are singletons; the top ten hold about 3%. V shed 0 bases and J shed 4 bases, with 18 bases lying between them. This CDR3 contains 17 residues. Germline lookup yields CDR1 MNHEY and CDR2 SVGEGT. The sequence was obtained from an adult in good health. V is TRBV6-2 or TRBV6-3 and J is TRBJ1-2, with unresolved D. The specimen comprised peripheral blood, sampled on day 0 of AZD1222 vaccination. This CDR3 reads CASSYSTYRSPSYGYTF. The CDR3 coding sequence is TGTGCCAGCAGTTACTCTACTTACAGAAGCCCTTCCTATGGCTACACCTTC.